Below, 2 T cell receptor beta chains from the same sample are listed, as sequenced in a study of cytomegalovirus exposure and HLA in healthy donors. This PCR relied on a set of 60 Vbeta primers and 13 Jbeta primers. Sequencing used immunoSEQ multiplex PCR; TCRdb keeps in-frame clones, though not all of them. The data show some 130,000 clones, more than 80% seen once. Input material: PBMCs. Receptors originate from a man aged 35-49 years in good health and CMV-seronegative.

V and J are TRBV2 and TRBJ2-1, with 12 bases matching TRBD2. This CDR3 is built from 19 residues. Looked up from germline, CDR1 is SNHLY and CDR2 is FYNNEI. V shed 9 bases and J 0 bases; nucleotides not matched to a gene: 15. The DNA for the CDR3 is TGTGCCAGTAAACCCGGGACTAGCGGGCCGATGGGCTCCTACAATGAGCAGTTCTTC. Amino acids: CASKPGTSGPMGSYNEQFF.

In its sample, this clone was seen a few times. The chain uses TRBV6-8 and TRBJ2-1; the D gene is possibly TRBD1 (5 bases). The CDR3 is 14 residues long. CDR1 is MNHGY and CDR2 is SAAAGT in the germline V gene. V was shortened by 6 bases and J by 6 bases, with 15 bases between the two germline ends. CDR3 loop: CASRGAPRGNEQFF. As DNA, the CDR3 is TGTGCCAGCAGGGGTGCACCTAGGGGCAATGAGCAGTTCTTC.